This T cell receptor beta chain was captured by sequencing in a study of vaccination and CD4 T cells after COVID-19. Deletions cut 7 bases from V and 0 bases from J, with 8 bases between. This CDR3 is built from 13 residues. Germline V gives CDR1 MNHNS, CDR2 SASEGT. This clonotype was detected only once. The target antigen is unknown. Regarding treatment: roughly ten-day PBMC culture with coronavirus spike peptide pools or control peptides (ViraFEST assay). Each of days 3 and 7 saw half the medium replaced by fresh IL-2 medium. The assay that was used to sequence DNA from cultured CD4+ T cells was the Oncomine TCR Beta short-read assay. TCRdb recomputed calls from the PCR reads with MiXCR, one row per CDR3 protein. The repertoire includes around 14,000 distinct CDR3 sequences, about 50% of them detected once, and approximately 8.4% sits in the top ten.

This specimen was CD4+ T cells from blood, cultured in vitro, taken before SARS-CoV-2 vaccination. The receptor's source is a human donor who had recovered from COVID-19. The chain is built from TRBV6-1 and TRBJ2-3; a weak D match, TRBD2 (6 bases). Here the CDR3 DNA reads TGTGCCAGCACGGGGACTAGCACAGATACGCAGTATTTT. Protein sequence: CASTGTSTDTQYF.